This is a list of T cell receptor beta chains from one sample in a study of blood T cells in healthy people across ages. A single record per CDR3 protein comes from TCRdb applying MiXCR to the 5' RACE reads. The sample holds about 800,000 distinct CDR3 sequences, just under 25% seen once. In addition, the sample was reused for a study of T cells of mothers and their children.

Material: blood. The receptors stem from a boy between 5 and 17 years old in good health. Each CDR3 is given with its conserved first and last residue. D genes are given only for firm matches. Part of the rows lack a size; the others show once, few, many or a class for expanded clones.

V gene	J gene	D gene	clone size	CDR3 protein	CDR3 DNA
TRBV3-1	TRBJ2-3	TRBD2	NA	CASSPGGVVDTQYF	TGTGCCAGCAGCCCCGGGGGGGTAGTTGATACGCAGTATTTT
TRBV20-1	TRBJ2-3	NA	NA	CSARDVGGTDTQYF	TGCAGTGCTAGAGATGTTGGTGGCACAGATACGCAGTATTTT
TRBV4-3	TRBJ2-7	NA	few	CASSQDRGDYEQYF	TGCGCCAGCAGCCAAGATAGGGGGGACTACGAGCAGTACTTC
TRBV6-1	TRBJ2-4	NA	few	CASSEVRKNIQYF	TGTGCCAGCAGTGAAGTACGGAAAAACATTCAGTACTTC
TRBV6-5	TRBJ2-1	TRBD2	few	CASSYTTSGGEYNEQFF	TGTGCCAGCAGTTACACAACTAGCGGGGGGGAGTACAATGAGCAGTTCTTC
TRBV5-1	TRBJ1-5	NA	NA	CASSEGPHNQPQHF	TGCGCCAGCAGCGAGGGACCTCACAATCAGCCCCAGCATTTT
TRBV25-1	TRBJ2-2	NA	NA	CASSVLEASTGELFF	TGTGCCAGCAGTGTTCTTGAGGCGAGCACCGGGGAGCTGTTTTTT
TRBV2	TRBJ2-7	TRBD2	few	CASSERLISGIPYEQYF	TGTGCCAGCAGTGAAAGGTTAATTAGCGGGATCCCCTACGAGCAGTACTTC
TRBV28	TRBJ2-7	TRBD2	few	CASSSVSGSSYEQYF	TGTGCCAGCAGTTCAGTTAGCGGGAGTTCCTACGAGCAGTACTTC
TRBV4-1	TRBJ1-2	NA	few	CASSQEARRGYTF	TGCGCCAGCAGCCAAGAAGCACGGAGGGGCTACACCTTC
TRBV20-1	TRBJ2-5	TRBD1	NA	CSARPISGQGASETQYF	TGCAGTGCTAGACCTATCTCGGGACAGGGGGCGAGTGAGACCCAGTACTTC
TRBV9	TRBJ1-2	NA	NA	CASSVEVDRKYGYTF	TGTGCCAGCAGCGTAGAAGTGGACAGAAAGTATGGCTACACCTTC
TRBV4-3	TRBJ1-4	TRBD1	NA	CASSQLDRVGEKLFF	TGCGCCAGCAGCCAACTCGACAGGGTGGGTGAAAAACTGTTTTTT
TRBV5-1	TRBJ2-3	NA	NA	CASNFPDTQYF	TGCGCCAGCAATTTCCCAGATACGCAGTATTTT
TRBV13	TRBJ2-5	TRBD1	NA	CASSHATGGEKTQYF	TGTGCCAGCAGCCACGCGACAGGGGGCGAAAAGACCCAGTACTTC
TRBV4-3	TRBJ2-5	TRBD2	NA	CASSQDDGLAGGPKGQETQYF	TGCGCCAGCAGCCAAGATGATGGGCTAGCGGGAGGGCCAAAGGGCCAAGAGACCCAGTACTTC
TRBV24-1	TRBJ1-4	NA	NA	CATSPGNEKLFF	TGTGCCACCAGTCCGGGAAATGAAAAACTGTTTTTT
TRBV20-1	TRBJ2-7	NA	NA	CSARRSAARYEQYF	TGCAGTGCTCGAAGGTCGGCAGCCCGCTACGAGCAGTACTTC
TRBV28	TRBJ2-3	NA	NA	CASSRLRYLLTQYF	TGTGCCAGCAGTCGCCTACGGTACCTTCTTACGCAGTATTTT
TRBV20-1	TRBJ2-7	NA	NA	CSAPYRVGEQYF	TGCAGTGCTCCGTACAGGGTTGGCGAGCAGTACTTC
TRBV11-3	TRBJ2-2	NA	few	CASSFQGGANTGELFF	TGTGCCAGCAGCTTCCAGGGGGGAGCTAACACCGGGGAGCTGTTTTTT
TRBV7-3	TRBJ2-1	TRBD2	few	CTSSPGLAEINEQFF	TGTACCAGCAGCCCTGGACTAGCGGAGATCAATGAGCAGTTCTTC
TRBV20-1	TRBJ2-7	NA	NA	CSASKGSYEQYF	TGCAGTGCTAGTAAGGGCTCCTACGAGCAGTACTTC
TRBV28	TRBJ2-1	NA	few	CASSLTGIHEQFF	TGTGCCAGCAGTTTAACAGGGATCCATGAGCAGTTCTTC
TRBV30	TRBJ1-1	NA	few	CAWSGGQNTEAFF	TGTGCCTGGAGTGGGGGGCAAAACACTGAAGCTTTCTTT
TRBV18	TRBJ1-6	NA	few	CASSPLGDSPLHF	TGTGCCAGCTCACCGCTCGGGGATTCACCCCTCCACTTT
TRBV20-1	TRBJ2-4	NA	few	CSAPPGEAKNIQYF	TGCAGTGCTCCGCCCGGGGAAGCCAAAAACATTCAGTACTTC
TRBV30	TRBJ1-1	NA	NA	CAWNSGVDTEAFF	TGTGCCTGGAACTCGGGGGTTGACACTGAAGCTTTCTTT
TRBV12-3/TRBV12-4	TRBJ2-7	NA	NA	CASSFVDEQYF	TGTGCCAGCAGTTTCGTAGACGAGCAGTACTTC
TRBV6-1	TRBJ1-5	NA	few	CASVGGVEVQPQHF	TGTGCCAGCGTCGGGGGCGTCGAGGTACAGCCCCAGCATTTT
TRBV20-1	TRBJ2-7	NA	few	CSARTGTSYEQYF	TGCAGTGCTAGGACCGGGACCTCCTACGAGCAGTACTTC
TRBV5-4	TRBJ1-1	NA	few	CASSLEQGTVEAFF	TGTGCCAGCAGCTTGGAACAGGGCACGGTGGAAGCTTTCTTT
TRBV12-3/TRBV12-4	TRBJ2-1	NA	NA	CASSLGHPARIF	TGTGCCAGCAGTTTGGGCCATCCCGCGCGAATCTTC
TRBV6-5	TRBJ1-1	NA	few	CASSVRVGSNTEAFF	TGTGCCAGCAGTGTCAGGGTGGGAAGTAACACTGAAGCTTTCTTT
TRBV7-6	TRBJ2-3	TRBD2	few	CASSWGLAGITDTQYF	TGTGCCAGCAGCTGGGGACTAGCGGGGATCACAGATACGCAGTATTTT
TRBV19	TRBJ2-1	TRBD2	few	CATEGGARYNEQFF	TGTGCCACCGAGGGAGGGGCACGCTACAATGAGCAGTTCTTC
TRBV7-9	TRBJ2-5	TRBD1	NA	CASSTTRDRGRETQYF	TGTGCCAGCAGCACTACCCGGGACAGGGGGCGAGAGACCCAGTACTTC
TRBV21-1	TRBJ2-7	NA	NA	CASSKEGHRGVFYEQYF	TGTGCCAGCAGCAAAGAGGGGCACAGGGGGGTCTTCTACGAGCAGTACTTC
TRBV3-1	TRBJ1-2	NA	NA	CASSPQGGSVNYGYTF	TGTGCCAGCAGCCCTCAGGGCGGGTCCGTAAACTATGGCTACACCTTC
TRBV6-5	TRBJ1-1	NA	NA	CASSYGQGLSTEAFF	TGTGCCAGCAGTTACGGGCAGGGTTTGAGCACTGAAGCTTTCTTT
TRBV3-1	TRBJ2-5	TRBD1	NA	CASSQDSQDRVIGETQYF	TGTGCCAGCAGCCAAGATTCCCAGGACAGGGTAATTGGAGAGACCCAGTACTTC
TRBV29-1	TRBJ2-7	TRBD2	NA	CSVYGLAGRSYEQYF	TGCAGCGTTTATGGGTTAGCGGGACGCTCCTACGAGCAGTACTTC
TRBV28	TRBJ2-5	TRBD1	NA	CASSFLGAGTGGEDVETQYF	TGTGCCAGCAGTTTTTTGGGAGCCGGGACAGGGGGCGAGGATGTCGAGACCCAGTACTTC
TRBV28	TRBJ1-1	NA	few	CASSEHEAFF	TGTGCCAGCAGTGAGCATGAAGCTTTCTTT
TRBV10-3	TRBJ2-1	TRBD2	few	CAISTPGLASNEQFF	TGTGCCATCAGCACACCGGGACTAGCTTCCAATGAGCAGTTCTTC
TRBV27	TRBJ1-2	NA	NA	CASSLIGDPANYGYTF	TGTGCCAGCAGTTTAATCGGGGATCCAGCTAACTATGGCTACACCTTC
TRBV29-1	TRBJ2-5	TRBD1	NA	CSVVVSGTGGYQETQYF	TGCAGCGTTGTAGTCTCGGGGACAGGGGGCTACCAAGAGACCCAGTACTTC
TRBV20-1	TRBJ2-7	NA	few	CSARGDIDSYEQYF	TGCAGTGCTAGAGGGGATATAGACTCCTACGAGCAGTACTTC
TRBV12-3/TRBV12-4	TRBJ1-1	NA	few	CASSLEKKRLYTEAFF	TGTGCCAGCAGTTTGGAGAAAAAGCGACTTTACACTGAAGCTTTCTTT
TRBV5-1	TRBJ1-1	NA	once	CASSYQTGMNTEAFF	TGCGCCAGCAGCTACCAAACAGGGATGAACACTGAAGCTTTCTTT
TRBV11-2	TRBJ2-7	NA	NA	CASSPEAGVLYEQYF	TGTGCCAGCAGCCCCGAAGCGGGCGTTCTGTACGAGCAGTACTTC
TRBV28	TRBJ2-2	TRBD1	few	CASSRDRGWGELFF	TGTGCCAGCAGCCGGGACAGGGGATGGGGGGAGCTGTTTTTT
TRBV28	TRBJ2-3	NA	NA	CASSQPTTASTDTQYF	TGTGCCAGCAGTCAACCGACGACAGCTAGCACAGATACGCAGTATTTT
TRBV2	TRBJ2-5	NA	many	CASSVQGQETQYF	TGTGCCAGCAGCGTTCAGGGACAAGAGACCCAGTACTTC
TRBV5-1	TRBJ2-3	TRBD1	few	CASSQPGQGRDTQYF	TGCGCCAGCAGCCAACCGGGACAGGGGAGAGATACGCAGTATTTT
TRBV7-3	TRBJ2-1	TRBD2	few	CASSPGLAGFNEQFF	TGTGCCAGCAGCCCGGGACTAGCGGGATTCAATGAGCAGTTCTTC
TRBV2	TRBJ2-5	TRBD1	NA	CASTGTGTETQYF	TGTGCCAGCACCGGGACAGGGACAGAGACCCAGTACTTC
TRBV6-2/TRBV6-3	TRBJ1-1	NA	NA	CASSYKRGRGEAFF	TGTGCCAGCAGTTACAAAAGGGGCCGGGGTGAAGCTTTCTTT
TRBV29-1	TRBJ1-2	TRBD1	NA	CSVGTGGYGYTF	TGCAGCGTTGGGACAGGGGGCTATGGCTACACCTTC